The source of this T cell receptor (beta chain) is a study of blood T cell dynamics during melanoma immunotherapy. About the study: Patients with metastatic melanoma got pembrolizumab or nivolumab-ipilimumab as first-line care.

Time point in this sample: pre-treatment baseline. Only in-frame clones appear in the TCRdb table, and some are missing; sequencing was by immunoSEQ multiplex PCR. The profile shows some 9,900 clones, around 89% of them singletons. There are 19 residues in the CDR3. Trimming at V came to 4 bases and at J to 4 bases, leaving 20 bases not matched to a gene. Germline loops: CDR1 SGHDT, CDR2 YYEEEE. This clone was detected once. This sample comprised blood, obtained from a patient treated with checkpoint blockade. This clonotype was sampled from a human donor with melanoma. V is TRBV5-6 and J is TRBJ2-5, with 9 positions matching TRBD1. CDR3: CASSPYLRQGVNVLETQYF. CDR3 DNA: TGTGCCAGCAGCCCATACCTCAGACAGGGGGTTAACGTCTTAGAGACCCAGTACTTC.